This T cell receptor beta chain was identified during a study of radiotherapy plus CTLA-4 blockade in lung cancer. In the study overall: Of the patients, under 20% showed objective responses and around 32% attained disease control. Study observations and caveats: Reportedly, early blood T cell clone dynamics best predicted response, with interferon-beta. In blood, after radiotherapy plus ipilimumab, tumor-derived TCR clones expanded.

Some clones are missing from TCRdb's copy, which holds only in-frame ones; the method was immunoSEQ multiplex PCR. The sample consists of about 59,000 clones, about 70% of them appearing once. The CDR3 runs 15 residues. CDR1 is SGHTA and CDR2 is FQGNSA in the germline V gene. Trimming cost V 1 base and J 7 bases, with 16 bases left between them. Ipilimumab-mediated CTLA-4 blockade plus focal radiation was given to patients having chemo-refractory metastatic non-small-cell lung cancer. Turning to this clone: Its antigen is not identified.

This clonotype was sampled from a human donor with non-small cell lung cancer whose response to radiotherapy plus ipilimumab could not be evaluated. The J gene is TRBJ1-1, the V gene TRBV7-2, with a weak D call TRBD1 (6 bases). The sample consisted of peripheral blood, taken from a patient treated with radiotherapy plus ipilimumab. The CDR3 region has the DNA TGTGCCAGCAGCTTAGTCTCGGGACAACAAAATGAAGCTTTCTTT. Its protein product is CASSLVSGQQNEAFF.